This T cell receptor beta chain emerged from a study of CD8 T cells in Susac syndrome. Random-hexamer reverse transcription was applied to roughly 0.5 to 1 ug RNA. Amplification of TCR beta CDR3 by immunoSEQ multiplex PCR spanned 54 Vbeta and 13 Jbeta. TCRdb redid the calling of the immunoSEQ multiplex PCR reads with MiXCR, one entry per CDR3 protein. The data show some 200,000 distinct CDR3 sequences, approximately 90% seen once. As to this clonotype: What it binds is not known.

The V and J ends lost 0 bases and 4 bases respectively, with 15 bases between them. CDR3 size: 16 residues. Study-wide results and caveats: The authors acknowledged that their TCR sequencing and HLA analysis involved a relatively small number of individuals.

This TCR was sampled from a human donor with multiple sclerosis. Sequenced material: CD8+ T cells from PBMCs. V and J are TRBV12-3 or TRBV12-4 and TRBJ2-5; possible D gene TRBD2, 6 bases. The CDR3 DNA reads TGTGCCAGCAGTTTAGCGCGAGGACTAACGGGAGAGACCCAGTACTTC. It is translated as CASSLARGLTGETQYF.